The 29 T cell receptor beta chains reported below all come from one sample, sequenced in a study of T cell responses to AZD1222 COVID-19 vaccine. Assay: immunoSEQ multiplex PCR; the TCRdb copy retains only in-frame clones and omits some. The sample has around 180,000 clones; 80% to 90% are singletons. The source material was peripheral blood, sampled on day 0 of AZD1222 vaccination. All receptors come from an adult in good health.

The rearrangement uses TRBV3-1 (or the pseudogene TRBV3-2) and TRBJ1-3; D gene ambiguous. With 3 bases removed from V and 4 bases from J, the gap between germline ends came to 13 bases. There are 15 residues in the CDR3. Looked up from germline, CDR1 is LGHDT and CDR2 is YNNKEL (reference sequence). The CDR3 region is CASSQGSSAGNTIYF. The CDR3 DNA is TGTGCCAGCAGCCAGGGGTCATCGGCCGGAAACACCATATATTTT.

The chain recombines TRBV9 with TRBJ1-4, with 10 bases identical to TRBD1. The germline V gene has CDR1 SGDLS and CDR2 YYNGEE. There are 15 residues in the CDR3. V shed 4 bases, J shed 6 bases, and the junction held 6 bases outside the gene matches. Written as DNA, the CDR3 is TGTGCCAGCAGCCAGACCGGGACAGGGGATGAAAAACTGTTTTTT. This encodes CASSQTGTGDEKLFF.

The chain couples TRBV3-1 (or the pseudogene TRBV3-2) to TRBJ1-5, with D possibly TRBD1 on 5 matching bases. Trimming removed 0 bases from V and 6 bases from J, with 6 bases in between. Germline CDR1 reads LGHDT; CDR2 reads YNNKEL (reference sequence). The length of the CDR3 is 13 residues. This CDR3 reads CASSQERGQPQHF. The CDR3 DNA is TGTGCCAGCAGCCAAGAGAGGGGTCAGCCCCAGCATTTT.

The CDR3 nucleotides read TGTGCCAGTACACCGTCCCGTGGCTCCGGCTATGGCTACACCTTC. It translates to CASTPSRGSGYGYTF. The rearrangement joins TRBV19 to TRBJ1-2; D uncertain. The CDR3 runs to 15 residues. V was cut by 7 bases and J by 4 bases, with 19 bases left in between. The germline V gene encodes CDR1 LNHDA and CDR2 SQIVND (reference sequence).

The chain carries TRBV5-1 and TRBJ1-1; D is perhaps TRBD1 (5 bases). The germline V gene has CDR1 SGHRS and CDR2 YFSETQ. CDR3 length: 15 amino acids. With 0 bases removed from V and 5 bases from J, the gap between germline ends came to 14 bases. CDR3 in amino acids: CASSLVSGRETEAFF. CDR3 DNA: TGCGCCAGCAGCTTGGTGTCAGGGAGGGAGACTGAAGCTTTCTTT.

V usage is TRBV12-3 or TRBV12-4 and J usage is TRBJ1-2, with D hard to call. Trimming cost V 2 bases and J 5 bases, with 6 bases left between them. This CDR3 is built from 12 residues. Written as DNA, the CDR3 is TGTGCCAGCAGTTTATCACGATATGGCTACACCTTC. It yields the protein CASSLSRYGYTF.

The chain joins TRBV6-2 or TRBV6-3 to TRBJ1-2; no reliable D call. This CDR3 spans 13 amino acids. V lost 0 bases and J 5 bases, leaving 7 bases between the germline ends. CDR1 and CDR2 (germline): MNHEY, SVGEGT. The CDR3 DNA follows: TGTGCCAGCAGTTACTCGAACAGATATGGCTACACCTTC. This codes for CASSYSNRYGYTF.

The V gene is TRBV9, the J gene TRBJ2-5; D possibly corresponds to TRBD1 (6 bases). Germline lookup yields CDR1 SGDLS and CDR2 YYNGEE. Trimming stripped 6 bases from V and 5 bases from J, with 17 bases between. The CDR3 sequence is 14 residues long. The chain's CDR3 is CASNPGTSGETQYF. DNA of the CDR3: TGTGCCAGCAACCCCGGGACAAGTGGGGAGACCCAGTACTTC.

This chain joins TRBV10-3 and TRBJ1-4, with no clear D. This CDR3 is built from 13 residues. Germline CDR1 ENHRY, CDR2 SYGVKD. Trimming pared 3 bases from V and 4 bases from J, leaving 6 bases between. CDR3 sequence reads: CAISEGDNEKLFF. CDR3 bases: TGTGCCATCAGTGAAGGAGATAATGAAAAACTGTTTTTT.

The chain is built from TRBV4-1 and TRBJ1-1; possibly TRBD1 for D (5 bases). V gave up 5 bases and J gave up 4 bases, with 11 bases separating them. Germline-derived CDR1 and CDR2 are MGHRA and YSYEKL. The CDR3 has 13 amino acids. In DNA form, the CDR3 reads TGCGCCAGCAGCATCCGGGACGGCACTGAAGCTTTCTTT. Translating gives CASSIRDGTEAFF.

The sample holds one count of this clone. The chain carries TRBV25-1 and TRBJ1-1; 8 positions agree with TRBD1. The CDR3 contains 16 residues. Germline V CDR1 and CDR2: MGHDK, SYGVNS. Trimming took 6 bases from V and 5 from J; bases not matched to a gene: 14. Here the CDR3 reads CASSLSLTGVWTEAFF. Here the CDR3 DNA reads TGTGCCAGCAGCCTAAGCTTGACAGGGGTATGGACTGAAGCTTTCTTT. Full variable domain (missing parts from reference TRBV25-1 and TRBJ1-1): EADIYQTPRYLVIGTGKKITLECSQTMGHDKMYWYQQDPGMELHLIHYSYGVNSTEKGDLSSESTVSRIRTEHFPLTLESARPSHTSQYLCASSLSLTGVWTEAFFGQGTRLTVV.

V gene TRBV30 combines with J gene TRBJ1-3; TRBD1 might be the D (6 bases). CDR1 is GTSNPN, CDR2 SVGIG, per germline (reference sequence). The CDR3 totals 13 residues. Trimming shortened V by 4 bases and J by 2 bases, and 9 bases separated the two germline ends. As DNA, the CDR3 is TGTGCCTGGATGCAGGGGACTGGAAACACCATATATTTT. It encodes CAWMQGTGNTIYF.

This clone showed up just a few times. The rearrangement links TRBV7-6 to TRBJ2-5; 9 bases map to TRBD1. Looked up from germline, CDR1 is SGHVS and CDR2 is FNYEAQ. This CDR3 is 16 amino acids long. The V gene end was trimmed by 3 bases and the J gene end by 1 base; junction bases not matched to a gene: 6. In DNA form, the CDR3 reads TGTGCCAGCAGCTTCCCCGGACAGGGGACCCAAGAGACCCAGTACTTC. It encodes CASSFPGQGTQETQYF.

This sequence joins TRBV7-2 and TRBJ2-3; 7 positions match TRBD1. Germline V gene sequence: CDR1 SGHTA, CDR2 FQGNSA. This CDR3 is built from 15 residues. The V gene end was trimmed by 2 bases and the J gene end by 6 bases; junction bases not matched to a gene: 8. The DNA of the CDR3 is TGTGCCAGCAGCTTAAGAGGGGGCCCGACCGATACGCAGTATTTT. Its protein is CASSLRGGPTDTQYF.

The genes are TRBV11-3 and TRBJ2-3, with no clear D. Germline-derived CDR1 and CDR2 are SGHNT and YENEEA. This CDR3 is built from 13 residues. Trimming removed 1 base at V and 4 bases at J, with 6 bases between. The CDR3 sequence: CASSLARSDTQYF. In nucleotides, the CDR3 is TGTGCCAGCAGCTTAGCCAGGTCAGATACGCAGTATTTT.

The chain employs TRBV12-3 or TRBV12-4 and TRBJ1-5, with D hard to call. The ends were cut back, 6 bases at V and 4 bases at J, with 10 bases in the middle. The CDR3 sequence is 13 residues long. CDR3 in DNA: TGTGCCAGCAGGTTGGAAGGTAATCAGCCCCAGCATTTT. Protein: CASRLEGNQPQHF.

This clone was observed a single time. The chain links TRBV5-6 to TRBJ1-2; D remains unclear. This CDR3 has 13 residues. CDR1 is SGHDT and CDR2 is YYEEEE in the germline V gene. Trimming took off 6 bases at V and 5 bases at J, with 14 bases between the two ends. CDR3 protein: CASITTSSYGYTF. The CDR3 DNA reads TGTGCCAGCATCACCACATCCTCTTATGGCTACACCTTC.

The chain is built from TRBV2 and TRBJ2-2; no definite D call. The V gene's germline CDR1 is SNHLY and CDR2 FYNNEI. V lost 6 bases, J lost 4 bases, and 15 bases lay in between. The CDR3 is 15 amino acids. DNA for the CDR3: TGTGCCAGCAGCCCCTCCAGGACGGGCACCGGGGAGCTGTTTTTT. Translating gives CASSPSRTGTGELFF.

CDR3 region: CASSQGDRIYEQYF. The CDR3, as DNA: TGCGCCAGCAGCCAAGGGGACAGAATCTACGAGCAGTACTTC. The chain has TRBV4-1 and TRBJ2-7, with TRBD1 matching over 7 bases. The length of the CDR3 is 14 residues. The V gene's germline CDR1 is MGHRA and CDR2 YSYEKL. Trimming at V came to 1 base and at J to 3 bases, leaving 3 bases not matched to a gene.

The rearrangement joins TRBV30 to TRBJ1-1; unclear D gene. CDR3 length equals 16 residues. Per germline, CDR1 GTSNPN and CDR2 SVGIG (reference sequence). Deletions cut 1 base from V and 5 bases from J, with 20 bases between. The CDR3 bases are TGTGCCTGGAGTGCCGGCTTCGGCGAGTTGATGACTGAAGCTTTCTTT. This sequence encodes CAWSAGFGELMTEAFF.

The chain combines TRBV7-2 with TRBJ2-5; 7 positions match TRBD1. The trim removed 5 bases at V and 5 bases at J, leaving 8 bases unmatched. The CDR3 totals 14 residues. Germline CDR1 reads SGHTA; CDR2 reads FQGNSA. CDR3 bases: TGTGCCAGCAGCCTGCCGGGACAGAGGGAGACCCAGTACTTC. Protein: CASSLPGQRETQYF.

J is TRBJ2-5 and V is TRBV18; 7 bases line up with TRBD1. The V gene end was trimmed by 5 bases and the J gene end by 3 bases; junction bases not matched to a gene: 9. CDR1 is KGHSH, CDR2 LQKENI, per germline. CDR3 length equals 15 residues. CDR3 nucleotide sequence: TGTGCCAGCTCAAAAGCCGGGACAGAAAAAGAGACCCAGTACTTC. Translation: CASSKAGTEKETQYF.

This chain links TRBV7-2 with TRBJ2-7; no firm D call. The V and J ends lost 1 base and 5 bases respectively, with 12 bases between them. CDR1 and CDR2 (germline): SGHTA, FQGNSA. This CDR3 is 14 amino acids long. CDR3 coding DNA: TGTGCCAGCAGCTTAGGTTCTCGACCCCACGAGCAGTACTTC. Amino acid sequence: CASSLGSRPHEQYF.

The chain is built from TRBV28 and TRBJ2-7, with no clear D. The CDR3 totals 11 residues. Germline V gene sequence: CDR1 MDHEN, CDR2 SYDVKM. Trimming cost V 2 bases and J 9 bases, with 8 bases left between them. Here the CDR3 reads CASSLQSGQYF. In DNA form, the CDR3 reads TGTGCCAGCAGTTTACAGTCTGGGCAGTACTTC.

The chain employs TRBV11-2 and TRBJ1-2; TRBD1 might be the D (5 bases). Trimming removed 1 base at V and 4 bases at J, with 13 bases between. The germline V gene encodes CDR1 SGHAT and CDR2 FQNNGV. This CDR3 contains 15 residues. CDR3 amino acids: CASSLAGLIFYGYTF. CDR3 DNA: TGTGCCAGCAGCTTAGCGGGACTGATCTTCTATGGCTACACCTTC.

This CDR3 is CASSVSIYTEAFF. In DNA, the CDR3 is TGTGCCAGCAGCGTAAGCATTTACACTGAAGCTTTCTTT. This chain joins TRBV7-2 and TRBJ1-1; D is uncertain. The CDR3 runs 13 residues. Trimming stripped 5 bases from V and 3 bases from J, with 10 bases between. Germline CDR1 is SGHTA and CDR2 is FQGNSA.

The V and J genes are TRBV28 and TRBJ1-1; D may be TRBD1 (6 bases). Per the germline V gene, CDR1 is MDHEN and CDR2 is SYDVKM. With 7 bases removed from V and 11 bases from J, the gap between germline ends came to 17 bases. CDR3 length: 12 residues. DNA of the CDR3: TGTGCCAGCATCGGCCGGGGGGCGGGGGCTTTCTTT. As protein: CASIGRGAGAFF. Full variable domain (missing parts from reference TRBV28 and TRBJ1-1): DVKVTQSSRYLVKRTGEKVFLECVQDMDHENMFWYRQDPGLGLRLIYFSYDVKMKEKGDIPEGYSVSREKKERFSLILESASTNQTSMYLCASIGRGAGAFFGQGTRLTVV.

The V call is TRBV10-3, the J call TRBJ1-5, with D hard to call. Per germline, CDR1 ENHRY and CDR2 SYGVKD. The CDR3 consists of 14 residues. The V gene lost 3 bases and the J gene lost 5 bases, with 11 bases spanning the gap. The CDR3 region is CAISEGLVDQPQHF. The CDR3 DNA reads TGTGCCATCAGTGAAGGGCTCGTGGATCAGCCCCAGCATTTT.

V and J are TRBV10-2 and TRBJ2-3; tentatively, D is TRBD1 (6 bases). This CDR3 is built from 15 residues. CDR1 is WSHSY, CDR2 SAAADI, per germline. V shed 6 bases and J shed 6 bases, with 19 bases lying between them. The CDR3 loop reads CASRGWGQGLDTQYF. In DNA, the CDR3 is TGCGCCAGCAGGGGTTGGGGCCAGGGGTTGGATACGCAGTATTTT.